Listed below are T cell receptor beta chains from one sample, sequenced in a study of T cell responses to AZD1222 COVID-19 vaccine. Sequencing used immunoSEQ multiplex PCR; TCRdb keeps in-frame clones, though not all of them. The sample has 100,000 to 150,000 clones, around 91% seen once. Specimen: peripheral blood, collected on day 0 of MenACWY control vaccination. The receptor set was obtained from an adult in good health. The CDR3 runs from the conserved cysteine through the conserved F or W. Fields, in order: V gene, D gene, J gene, clone size, CDR3 protein, CDR3 DNA. D genes are given only for firm matches. Clone size is shown for a subset of rows, as once, few, many or a class of expanded clone.

>TRBV6-5|TRBD1|TRBJ2-3|few
CASSLRPGQPTDTQYF
TGTGCCAGCAGTTTACGACCGGGACAGCCGACAGATACGCAGTATTTT
>TRBV7-6|-|TRBJ2-3|-
CASSLEPASASTDTQYF
TGTGCCAGCAGCTTAGAGCCAGCGAGCGCCAGCACAGATACGCAGTATTTT
>TRBV5-3|-|TRBJ1-6|-
CARSSGRGSYNSPLHF
TGTGCCAGAAGCTCGGGGAGGGGCTCCTATAATTCACCCCTCCACTTT
>TRBV6-5|-|TRBJ2-7|-
CASSLGQNYEQYF
TGTGCCAGCAGTTTAGGACAGAACTACGAGCAGTACTTC
>TRBV27|TRBD2|TRBJ2-4|-
CASSSPTSGVAKNIQYF
TGTGCCAGCAGTTCCCCGACTAGCGGGGTAGCCAAAAACATTCAGTACTTC
>TRBV5-1|-|TRBJ2-3|-
CASSSIAGPSTDTQYF
TGCGCCAGCAGCTCCATTGCGGGCCCGAGCACAGATACGCAGTATTTT
>TRBV6-5|TRBD1|TRBJ1-5|-
CASSPGQGGGQPQHF
TGTGCCAGCAGCCCGGGACAGGGCGGAGGTCAGCCCCAGCATTTT
>TRBV6-5|-|TRBJ2-7|-
CASTSDRTHEQYF
TGTGCCAGCACCTCTGACAGGACCCACGAGCAGTACTTC
>TRBV6-5|-|TRBJ2-1|few
CASSTESYNEQFF
TGTGCCAGCAGTACGGAATCCTACAATGAGCAGTTCTTC
>TRBV30|-|TRBJ1-2|-
CAWSVGPHNYGYTF
TGTGCCTGGAGTGTAGGACCACATAACTATGGCTACACCTTC
>TRBV10-3|-|TRBJ1-4|-
CAISSGTVNEKLFF
TGTGCCATCAGTTCCGGGACGGTGAATGAAAAACTGTTTTTT
>TRBV27|-|TRBJ1-2|-
CASRRNRAGRDYGYTF
TGTGCCAGCAGAAGGAACAGGGCTGGAAGAGACTATGGCTACACCTTC
>TRBV7-3|TRBD1|TRBJ1-2|-
CASSPGTGAAYGYTF
TGTGCCAGCAGCCCCGGGACAGGGGCTGCGTATGGCTACACCTTC
>TRBV30|-|TRBJ2-2|few
CAWGTGPNTGELFF
TGTGCCTGGGGTACAGGACCCAACACCGGGGAGCTGTTTTTT
>TRBV2|TRBD2|TRBJ2-1|-
CASSVLAGVQEQFF
TGTGCCAGCAGTGTCCTAGCGGGAGTACAGGAGCAGTTCTTC
>TRBV9|-|TRBJ1-6|-
CASSVPTGVVSPLHF
TGTGCCAGCAGCGTTCCGACAGGCGTTGTCTCACCCCTCCACTTT
>TRBV28|-|TRBJ2-2|-
CASSFPDRLDTGELFF
TGTGCCAGCAGTTTCCCCGACAGGTTAGACACCGGGGAGCTGTTTTTT
>TRBV28|-|TRBJ2-2|-
CASSIPNTGELFF
TGTGCCAGCAGTATACCGAACACCGGGGAGCTGTTTTTT
>TRBV28|-|TRBJ1-2|-
CASSPTRTGGYTF
TGTGCCAGCAGTCCTACGAGGACGGGAGGCTACACCTTC
>TRBV7-9|-|TRBJ1-2|-
CASSLIGTEGYTF
TGTGCCAGCAGCTTAATAGGAACTGAAGGCTACACCTTC
>TRBV4-2|TRBD2|TRBJ2-3|-
CASSQIAGGPTDTQYF
TGTGCCAGCAGCCAAATCGCGGGGGGACCCACAGATACGCAGTATTTT
>TRBV7-2|TRBD2|TRBJ2-4|-
CASSAPGGRNIQYF
TGTGCCAGCAGCGCTCCGGGGGGGCGGAACATTCAGTACTTC
>TRBV7-9|-|TRBJ2-2|-
CASYGPPNTGELFF
TGTGCCAGCTACGGGCCACCGAACACCGGGGAGCTGTTTTTT
>TRBV12-3/TRBV12-4|-|TRBJ2-2|-
CASRGTNTGELFF
TGTGCCAGCAGGGGGACGAACACCGGGGAGCTGTTTTTT
>TRBV28|-|TRBJ1-6|-
CASSSGVSSYNSPLHF
TGTGCCAGCAGCTCAGGCGTGAGCTCCTATAATTCACCCCTCCACTTT
>TRBV7-2|TRBD1|TRBJ1-6|-
CASSASTGYNSPLHF
TGTGCCAGCAGCGCCTCGACAGGGTATAATTCACCCCTCCACTTT
>TRBV28|-|TRBJ2-1|-
CASSTNPSREQFF
TGTGCCAGCAGTACCAACCCTAGCCGAGAGCAGTTCTTC
>TRBV27|TRBD2|TRBJ2-2|-
CASSLRSGLAVGMAGELFF
TGTGCCAGCAGTTTAAGGTCGGGACTAGCGGTAGGAATGGCCGGGGAGCTGTTTTTT
>TRBV24-1|TRBD1|TRBJ1-5|-
CATSDSRTGKSLVGNQPQHF
TGTGCCACCAGTGATTCCCGGACAGGGAAGAGTTTAGTGGGCAATCAGCCCCAGCATTTT
>TRBV29-1|TRBD1|TRBJ1-1|-
CSVEDPTKGQLNTEAFF
TGCAGCGTTGAAGACCCAACCAAGGGACAGCTAAACACTGAAGCTTTCTTT
>TRBV14|-|TRBJ1-2|-
CASSSAGQGYGYTF
TGTGCCAGCAGCTCAGCGGGCCAAGGGTATGGCTACACCTTC
>TRBV11-2|-|TRBJ2-1|once
CASSVKSSYNEQFF
TGTGCCAGCAGCGTGAAGAGCTCCTACAATGAGCAGTTCTTC
>TRBV18|-|TRBJ1-6|-
CASSPRGELYNSPLHF
TGTGCCAGCTCACCGCGGGGGGAACTGTATAATTCACCCCTCCACTTT
>TRBV5-1|-|TRBJ1-4|-
CASSRSATNEKLFF
TGCGCCAGCTCTCGGAGTGCAACTAATGAAAAACTGTTTTTT
>TRBV7-9|-|TRBJ2-3|-
CASSLEGGARDTQYF
TGTGCCAGCAGCTTAGAAGGGGGGGCCAGAGATACGCAGTATTTT
>TRBV5-1|-|TRBJ1-2|-
CASSLTDNYGYTF
TGCGCCAGCAGCTTGACAGATAACTATGGCTACACCTTC
>TRBV6-2/TRBV6-3|-|TRBJ2-2|-
CASSSTTTGELFF
TGTGCCAGCAGTTCAACCACCACCGGGGAGCTGTTTTTT
>TRBV6-4|TRBD1|TRBJ2-3|-
CASSDSGGQGPDTQYF
TGTGCCAGCAGTGACTCGGGGGGACAGGGTCCAGATACGCAGTATTTT
>TRBV11-2|TRBD2|TRBJ2-5|-
CASSVLSGRGETQYF
TGTGCCAGCAGCGTCCTTAGCGGGAGGGGGGAGACCCAGTACTTC
>TRBV5-6|TRBD1|TRBJ1-2|-
CASSLYAGGDYGYTF
TGTGCCAGCAGCCTTTACGCAGGGGGGGACTATGGCTACACCTTC
>TRBV19|-|TRBJ1-5|-
CASTLGGGLNQPQHF
TGTGCCAGTACCTTAGGGGGAGGACTTAATCAGCCCCAGCATTTT
>TRBV6-5|-|TRBJ2-7|-
CASSQTGYQQYF
TGTGCCAGCAGTCAAACAGGGTATCAGCAGTACTTC
>TRBV19|-|TRBJ1-5|-
CASSIVDQPQHF
TGTGCCAGTAGTATAGTTGATCAGCCCCAGCATTTT
>TRBV11-2|-|TRBJ1-6|-
CASSFRAKNSPLHF
TGTGCCAGCAGCTTTAGGGCGAAAAATTCACCCCTCCACTTT
>TRBV2|-|TRBJ2-4|-
CASTIADLAKNIQYF
TGTGCCAGCACCATAGCGGACTTAGCCAAAAACATTCAGTACTTC
>TRBV6-5|-|TRBJ2-2|-
CASTKGGNTGELFF
TGTGCCAGCACTAAGGGGGGCAACACCGGGGAGCTGTTTTTT
>TRBV28|-|TRBJ2-7|once
CASKDSAEQYF
TGTGCCAGCAAAGACAGCGCCGAGCAGTACTTC
>TRBV14|TRBD1|TRBJ2-5|-
CASSQGQRETQYF
TGTGCCAGCAGCCAGGGACAGAGGGAGACCCAGTACTTC
>TRBV13|-|TRBJ1-2|-
CASSPRTTGSGGYTF
TGTGCCAGCAGCCCACGCACCACAGGGTCGGGAGGCTACACCTTC
>TRBV6-1|-|TRBJ2-1|once
CASSEGGSSYNEQFF
TGTGCCAGCAGTGAAGGAGGGAGCTCCTACAATGAGCAGTTCTTC
>TRBV21-1|-|TRBJ2-4|-
CASSKVRQSLAKNIQYF
TGTGCCAGCAGCAAAGTTCGACAGTCGCTAGCCAAAAACATTCAGTACTTC
>TRBV11-2|TRBD2|TRBJ2-3|few
CASSPPGGGAWGTDTQYF
TGTGCCAGCAGCCCCCCTGGCGGGGGGGCGTGGGGCACAGATACGCAGTATTTT
>TRBV27|TRBD2|TRBJ2-3|-
CASSIGTSGRDTQYF
TGTGCCAGCAGTATCGGGACTAGCGGGAGGGATACGCAGTATTTT